The present TCR beta chain was sequenced within a study of cytomegalovirus exposure and HLA in healthy donors. The CDR3 is 16 amino acids. Trimming pared 2 bases from V and 4 bases from J, leaving 17 bases between. The germline V gene encodes CDR1 MNHEY and CDR2 SMNVEV (reference sequence). This table comes from immunoSEQ multiplex PCR, and its TCRdb copy is limited to in-frame clones, with some not included. This table holds about 190,000 clones, roughly 88% found once. The chain carries TRBV27 and TRBJ2-5, with D possibly matching TRBD1 (5 bases). The clonotype originates from a young woman in good health and CMV-seronegative. The sequenced sample was PBMCs. The CDR3 loop is CASSLGAVRSGETQYF. CDR3 in DNA: TGTGCCAGCAGTTTAGGGGCCGTCAGGTCAGGAGAGACCCAGTACTTC.